This T cell receptor beta chain originates from a study of blood T cell repertoires in COVID-19. Overall study context: Material from acute and convalescent COVID-19 was sourced from the United States, Italy and Spain.

The CDR3 consists of 13 residues. Trimming took off 7 bases at V and 1 base at J, with 10 bases between the two ends. Per the germline V gene, CDR1 is LNHNV and CDR2 is YYDKDF (reference sequence). The assay was immunoSEQ multiplex PCR, and TCRdb's table has in-frame clones only and misses some. This table holds around 310,000 clones, 88% found once. The sequencing sample was made of peripheral blood. The receptor was derived from a woman aged 45-60 years with active or convalescent COVID-19. The J gene is TRBJ2-5, the V gene TRBV15; no firm D call. CDR3 bases: TGTGCCACCAAGAGTAGTCGCCAAGAGACCCAGTACTTC. It is translated as CATKSSRQETQYF. Full variable domain (outside the CDR3, taken from reference TRBV15 and TRBJ2-5): DAMVIQNPRYQVTQFGKPVTLSCSQTLNHNVMYWYQQKSSQAPKLLFHYYDKDFNNEADTPDNFQSRRPNTSFCFLDIRSPGLGDTAMYLCATKSSRQETQYFGPGTRLLVL.